The 28 T cell receptor beta chains below all came from one sample that was sequenced in a study of molecular identifiers for immune sequencing clone quantification. MiXCR was run by TCRdb on the PCR reads, yielding one entry per CDR3 protein. The sample lists about 9,700 distinct CDR3 sequences, roughly a fifth occurring once. The sample consisted of naive CD8+ T cells from blood, with Jurkat cell RNA spiked in. Sample subset: FACS-sorted CD8+CD4-CCR7+CD45RA+ naive T cells. These receptors all stem from a human donor in good health. Some libraries in this study had Jurkat cell RNA spiked in.

This clonotype is medium-sized (0.01 to 0.1%) in the sample. CDR3 residues: CASIRQTEAFF. CDR3 sequence (DNA): TGTGCCAGCATCAGACAGACTGAAGCTTTCTTT. The chain employs TRBV7-9 and TRBJ1-1; maybe TRBD1 (5 bases). The CDR3 has 11 amino acids. V was shortened by 7 bases and J by 5 bases, with 8 bases between the two germline ends. Germline lookup yields CDR1 SEHNR and CDR2 FQNEAQ (reference sequence).

Comment on this clonotype: Its ends do not fully match the called genes, so a read error is possible. This CDR3 is CVSSEVGQFSDTQYF. The CDR3 coding sequence is TGTGTCAGCAGTGAGGTGGGACAGTTCTCCGATACGCAGTATTTT. The J gene is TRBJ2-3, the V gene TRBV6-1; 7 bases fit TRBD1. CDR1 is MNHNS and CDR2 is SASEGT in the germline V gene. The CDR3 consists of 15 residues.

Within the sample, this clonotype is medium-sized (0.01 to 0.1%). The chain has TRBV27 and TRBJ2-3, with D possibly TRBD1 on 6 matching bases. Trimming pared 6 bases from V and 5 bases from J, leaving 15 bases between. The CDR3 sequence is 14 residues long. The germline CDR1 and CDR2 sequences are MNHEY and SMNVEV (reference sequence). This CDR3 reads CASRQGGGRDTQYF. DNA for the CDR3: TGTGCCAGCAGACAGGGTGGGGGCCGAGATACGCAGTATTTT.

In its sample, this clonotype was seen many times. This sequence joins TRBV9 and TRBJ2-7, with 8 bases lining up with TRBD2. CDR1 and CDR2 (germline): SGDLS, YYNGEE. After removal of 4 bases from V and 4 bases from J, the junction contained 7 bases not matched to a gene. The CDR3 runs to 14 residues. Here the CDR3 reads CASSPRTSLYEQYF. The DNA of the CDR3 is TGTGCCAGCAGCCCTCGGACTAGCTTATACGAGCAGTACTTC.

Sample share makes this clonotype medium-sized. J is TRBJ1-4 and V is TRBV6-5, with D perhaps TRBD1 (5 bases). V lost 0 bases, J lost 7 bases, and 15 bases lay in between. The CDR3 length is 16 residues. CDR1 and CDR2 (germline): MNHEY, SVGAGI. CDR3 region: CASSYSVGELGEKLFF. For the CDR3, the DNA is TGTGCCAGCAGTTACTCGGTGGGGGAGCTCGGTGAAAAACTGTTTTTT.

The gene calls are TRBV19 and TRBJ1-1; D is uncertain. The CDR3 spans 13 residues. Germline lookup yields CDR1 LNHDA and CDR2 SQIVND (reference sequence). Trimming stripped 5 bases from V and 1 base from J, with 8 bases between. The CDR3 spells CASSWAGNTEAFF. The CDR3 DNA reads as TGTGCCAGTAGTTGGGCAGGGAACACTGAAGCTTTCTTT. The entire variable domain, with the rest obtained from reference TRBV19 and TRBJ1-1, is as follows: DGGITQSPKYLFRKEGQNVTLSCEQNLNHDAMYWYRQDPGQGLRLIYYSQIVNDFQKGDIAEGYSVSREKKESFPLTVTSAQKNPTAFYLCASSWAGNTEAFFGQGTRLTVV.

By frequency in the sample, this clonotype is medium-sized. For the CDR3, the DNA is TGCGCCAGCAGCTTGGAACCGAGGGGCACAGATACGCAGTATTTT. Translation: CASSLEPRGTDTQYF. The chain links TRBV5-1 to TRBJ2-3; TRBD2 might be the D (5 bases). The CDR3 loop spans 15 amino acids. V shed 0 bases and J shed 1 base, with 9 bases lying between them. Per the germline V gene, CDR1 is SGHRS and CDR2 is YFSETQ.

This clonotype has ten or more counts. The J gene is TRBJ2-7, the V gene TRBV9, with D unresolved. CDR3 length: 13 amino acids. The V gene lost 0 bases and the J gene lost 4 bases, with 8 bases spanning the gap. CDR1 SGDLS and CDR2 YYNGEE come from the germline V gene. CDR3 bases: TGTGCCAGCAGCGTAGAATGGGGTTACGAGCAGTACTTC. It specifies CASSVEWGYEQYF.

At least ten counts were recorded for this clonotype. The J gene is TRBJ2-1, the V gene TRBV28, with 8 bases aligning to TRBD1. The germline gives CDR1 MDHEN, CDR2 SYDVKM. Trimming removed 6 bases from V and 2 bases from J; junction bases left unmatched: 6. The CDR3 is made up of 15 amino acids. The CDR3 is CASSPGTGPYNEQFF. Here the CDR3 DNA reads TGTGCCAGCAGCCCCGGGACAGGTCCCTACAATGAGCAGTTCTTC.

Ten or more counts support this clonotype. V is TRBV29-1 and J is TRBJ1-3; TRBD1 matches 8 bases. V lost 7 bases to trimming and J lost 2 bases; unmatched junction nucleotides: 4. CDR1 is SQVTM and CDR2 is ANQGSEA in the germline V gene. This CDR3 has 13 amino acids. CDR3 DNA: TGCAGCGGAAGGACAGGGACTGGAAACACCATATATTTT. This translates into CSGRTGTGNTIYF.

About this clonotype itself: A much larger clonotype is one base distant, so this may be a read error. This CDR3 fails to terminate in the conserved phenylalanine or tryptophan, so it likely reflects a read error. This rearrangement joins TRBV29-1 to TRBJ2-7; TRBD2 matches at 8 bases. The germline CDR1 and CDR2 sequences are SQVTM and ANQGSEA. V lost 6 bases and J lost 1; bases outside the gene matches: 8. The CDR3 covers 14 residues. CDR3: CSVGGGHRSYEQYS. CDR3 in DNA: TGCAGCGTCGGGGGGGGGCACCGATCCTACGAGCAGTACTCC.

Worth noting for this clonotype: The junction does not match germline at one end; this may be a read error. The gene calls are TRBV29-1 and TRBJ2-2; tentatively, D is TRBD2 (5 bases). The germline CDR1 and CDR2 sequences are SQVTM and ANQGSEA. The CDR3 covers 12 residues. The CDR3 DNA reads TGCAGCACCGACTTGAACACCGGGGAGCTGGTTTTT. This sequence encodes CSTDLNTGELVF.

This sequence joins TRBV13 and TRBJ2-6, with 7 bases aligning to TRBD2. After removal of 0 bases from V and 2 bases from J, the junction contained 7 bases not matched to a gene. CDR1 PRHDT and CDR2 FYEKMQ come from the germline V gene (reference sequence). This CDR3 is built from 18 residues. CDR3 sequence: CASSLGRGFGAGANVLTF. CDR3 DNA: TGTGCCAGCAGCTTAGGGCGGGGGTTCGGGGCTGGGGCCAACGTCCTGACTTTC. Looking up the rest from reference TRBV13 and TRBJ2-6 gives the full variable domain: AAGVIQSPRHLIKEKRETATLKCYPIPRHDTVYWYQQGPGQDPQFLISFYEKMQSDKGSIPDRFSAQQFSDYHSELNMSSLELGDSALYFCASSLGRGFGAGANVLTFGAGSRLTVL.

On this clonotype: The junction does not match germline at one end; this may be a read error. The chain joins TRBV7-9 to TRBJ2-1; D uncertain. The CDR3 is 10 residues long. The germline gives CDR1 SEHNR, CDR2 FQNEAQ (reference sequence). The DNA of the CDR3 is TGTGCCACCGCGAACAATGAGCAGTCCTTC. The encoded protein is CATANNEQSF.

This clonotype is deemed medium-sized (0.01 to 0.1%). The genes are TRBV6-5 and TRBJ2-1; D might be TRBD1 (5 bases). Trimming stripped 6 bases from V and 4 bases from J, with 10 bases between. Germline CDR1 reads MNHEY; CDR2 reads SVGAGI. This CDR3 is built from 13 residues. CDR3 sequence: CASSLQEYNEQFF. The DNA of the CDR3 is TGTGCCAGCAGCCTACAGGAGTACAATGAGCAGTTCTTC.

This chain connects TRBV7-8 to TRBJ2-7; no firm D call. Germline assignment: CDR1 SGHVS and CDR2 FQNEAQ. The CDR3 has 15 amino acids. Trimming shortened V by 1 base and J by 2 bases, and 12 bases separated the two germline ends. In nucleotides, the CDR3 is TGTGCCAGCAGCTTAGAAGGCGGTACTACCTACGAGCAGTACTTC. Protein: CASSLEGGTTYEQYF.

This rearrangement joins TRBV6-1 to TRBJ2-2; 11 positions agree with TRBD1. This CDR3 is 16 amino acids long. V lost 5 bases and J lost 7; bases outside the gene matches: 9. Germline CDR1 MNHNS, CDR2 SASEGT. The CDR3 bases are TGTGCCAGCAGTCTATGGACAGGGGGCGAGAGCGGGGAGCTGTTTTTT. It encodes CASSLWTGGESGELFF.

In this sample, this clonotype is medium-sized (0.01 to 0.1%). V usage is TRBV6-5 and J usage is TRBJ2-7; possible D gene TRBD2, 6 bases. CDR1 is MNHEY, CDR2 SVGAGI, per germline. Between the trimmed V and J ends, which lost 2 bases and 0 bases, there was a span of 8 bases. CDR3 length: 14 amino acids. CDR3 amino acids: CASSYGGPSYEQYF. As DNA, the CDR3 is TGTGCCAGCAGTTACGGAGGGCCCTCCTACGAGCAGTACTTC.

This clonotype showed up many times. The J gene is TRBJ2-7, the V gene TRBV3-1; 9 nucleotides agree with TRBD2. Germline-derived CDR1 and CDR2 are LGHDT and YNNKEL (reference sequence). With V trimmed by 0 bases and J by 1 base, 13 bases remained unmatched. The CDR3 length is 19 residues. This chain's CDR3 is CASSQDPAGGWGGSYEQYF. The CDR3 nucleotides are TGTGCCAGCAGCCAAGATCCAGCGGGAGGTTGGGGTGGATCCTACGAGCAGTACTTC.

This clonotype was counted at least ten times. The V gene is TRBV28, the J gene TRBJ2-3, with 9 positions matching TRBD2. V dropped 5 bases and J dropped 1; count of bases not matched to a gene: 4. The germline gives CDR1 MDHEN, CDR2 SYDVKM. The CDR3 length is 15 residues. CDR3: CASSPGLARTDTQYF. The CDR3 bases are TGTGCCAGCAGTCCGGGACTAGCTCGCACAGATACGCAGTATTTT.

This clonotype was recorded at least ten times. This sequence joins TRBV3-1 and TRBJ2-5; perhaps TRBD2 as D (5 bases). Germline V lookup: CDR1 LGHDT, CDR2 YNNKEL (reference sequence). Deletions cut 1 base from V and 0 bases from J, with 12 bases between. There are 16 residues in the CDR3. The DNA of the CDR3 is TGTGCCAGCAGCCAAGTTTTTGGGGAGAACCAAGAGACCCAGTACTTC. Residues: CASSQVFGENQETQYF.

This clonotype was detected ten times or more. The rearrangement joins TRBV20-1 to TRBJ1-4; D may be TRBD1 (6 bases). Germline values: CDR1 DFQATT, CDR2 SNEGSKA (reference sequence). The CDR3 totals 15 residues. The germline V and J ends were trimmed by 1 base and 6 bases, with 15 bases remaining between them. CDR3 DNA: TGCAGTGCTAGAGTATCTCTGGGGGCGCATGAAAAACTGTTTTTT. Translating it yields CSARVSLGAHEKLFF.

Turning to this clonotype: A read error is possible here, since a much larger clone lies one base away. The chain couples TRBV27 to TRBJ2-7, with D tentatively TRBD2 (6 bases). This CDR3 is 14 amino acids long. Looked up from germline, CDR1 is MNHEY and CDR2 is SMNVEV (reference sequence). This CDR3 reads CARSLKGLRREQYF. CDR3 nucleotide sequence: TGTGCCCGCAGTTTAAAGGGACTTAGGAGGGAGCAGTACTTC.

By sample share, this clonotype is medium-sized. The chain joins TRBV4-2 to TRBJ2-7; 11 bases agree with TRBD2. The CDR3 extends over 17 amino acids. J gave up 5 bases and V 3 bases, and 12 bases lay outside the gene matches. Germline V gene lookup returns CDR1 LGHNA and CDR2 YNFKEQ. CDR3 DNA: TGTGCCAGCAGCCAGGACCCAACTAGCGGGAGAGGGAACGAGCAGTACTTC. This codes for CASSQDPTSGRGNEQYF.

Concerning this clonotype itself: An end of the junction does not agree with germline; a read error may underlie this. The chain employs TRBV6-5 and TRBJ1-5; D remains ambiguous. Germline-derived CDR1 and CDR2 are MNHEY and SVGAGI. This CDR3 has 14 residues. The CDR3 bases are TGTGCCAGCAGTTCGGGATATGGCAATCCGCCCCAGCATTTT. Translated, it gives CASSSGYGNPPQHF.

In this sample, this clonotype turned up a few times. The V call is TRBV4-2, the J call TRBJ2-7; D tentatively fits TRBD1 or TRBD2 (5 bases each). CDR3 length: 15 residues. The ends were cut back, 2 bases at V and 0 bases at J, with 11 bases in the middle. Germline V gene data show CDR1 as LGHNA and CDR2 as YNFKEQ. Here the CDR3 reads CASSQLARGSYEQYF. The CDR3 nucleotides read TGTGCCAGCAGCCAATTAGCGAGGGGCTCCTACGAGCAGTACTTC.

Only a few counts were recorded for this clonotype. Being one base from a much bigger clone, this may be a read error. The genes are TRBV9 and TRBJ2-3; no clear D gene. The CDR3 length is 16 residues. In germline, CDR1 is SGDLS, CDR2 YYNGEE. V was trimmed by 2 bases and J by 0 bases, leaving 13 bases between them. The CDR3 region has the DNA TGTGCCAGCAGCGTGTTGACGGGCCTGAGCACAGATACGCAGTATTTT. Translation gives CASSVLTGLSTDTQYF.

This clonotype was counted a single time. This may be a read error, as it is one base from a much larger clone. This chain links TRBV11-2 with TRBJ1-4; a weak D match, TRBD1 (5 bases). The CDR3 length is 16 residues. The V and J ends lost 5 bases and 9 bases respectively, with 22 bases between them. Germline lookup yields CDR1 SGHAT and CDR2 FQNNGV. CDR3 region: CASSHLPGSVEKKLFF. CDR3 bases: TGTGCCAGCAGCCACCTACCAGGGAGCGTTGAGAAAAAACTGTTTTTT.